The clone carrying this TCR beta chain was seen a few times. Its target is not known. The CDR3 is 18 amino acids. Germline V gene lookup returns CDR1 MNHEY and CDR2 SMNVEV (reference sequence). The germline V and J ends were trimmed by 5 bases and 0 bases, with 23 bases remaining between them. The data originate from a study of blood T cells in healthy people across ages. In the study overall: Template switching captured about one barcoded beta molecule per two T cells. General observations from the study: Age showed a roughly linear inverse relationship with TCR beta diversity per million T cells.

The use of a sample-barcoded 5' primer and a J-beta primer mix characterized a second PCR of roughly 7 to 12 cycles. TCRdb re-called the 5' RACE reads with MiXCR, one entry per CDR3 protein. Of fewer than 950,000 distinct CDR3 sequences in the sample, 53% were seen once. Total RNA, at least 5 micrograms per sample, came from PBMCs. Specimen: blood. The TCR sequence derives from a man older than 75 in good health. The V call is TRBV27, the J call TRBJ2-7; TRBD1 or TRBD2 may be the D gene (5 bases each). CDR3 region: CASSPVQSGTHFSYEQYF. DNA of the CDR3: TGTGCCAGCAGTCCCGTCCAGTCCGGGACCCACTTCTCCTACGAGCAGTACTTC.